The 24 T cell receptor beta chains listed next were all sequenced from one sample in a study of T cell repertoires in cytomegalovirus infection. TCRdb re-called the reads through MiXCR, storing one row per CDR3 protein. The sample yields 85,000 to 120,000 distinct CDR3 sequences, more than 15% seen once. The sequenced sample was PBMCs. The source of these receptors is a human donor in good health (CMV status not recorded). Some clones in this sample may be carry-over from other donors' samples.

This clonotype was detected only a few times. The rearrangement links TRBV7-3 to TRBJ2-3, with TRBD2 identical over 9 bases. CDR3 size: 14 residues. Trimming cost V 5 bases and J 3 bases; bases outside gene matches: 3. Looked up from germline, CDR1 is SGHTA and CDR2 is FQGTGA. CDR3 in amino acids: CASSSGGSTDTQYF. The DNA for the CDR3 is TGTGCCAGCAGCAGCGGGGGGAGTACAGATACGCAGTATTTT.

This clonotype was observed many times. The chain links TRBV12-3 or TRBV12-4 to TRBJ2-2; D is ambiguous. The CDR3 spans 14 residues. Trimming stripped 8 bases from V and 1 base from J, with 11 bases between. The CDR3 is CASFGRKNTGELFF. In nucleotides, the CDR3 is TGTGCCAGCTTCGGCAGAAAGAACACCGGGGAGCTGTTTTTT.

This clonotype occurred a few times. The V gene is TRBV25-1, the J gene TRBJ2-3, with D uncertain. The CDR3 loop spans 13 amino acids. Germline V gene data show CDR1 as MGHDK and CDR2 as SYGVNS. The germline V and J ends were trimmed by 1 base and 3 bases, with 5 bases remaining between them. This CDR3 reads CASSESGTDTQYF. The CDR3 DNA reads as TGTGCCAGCAGTGAATCAGGAACAGATACGCAGTATTTT.

This clonotype has a count of ten or more. This sequence joins TRBV7-2 and TRBJ2-7; maybe TRBD2 (6 bases). Germline V gives CDR1 SGHTA, CDR2 FQGNSA. This CDR3 comprises 16 residues. V lost 5 bases to trimming and J lost 9 bases, with 26 bases between them. The CDR3 nucleotides are TGTGCCAGCAGCCTCCGGGACTCAGCCCGCGAGGACACGCAGTACTTC. Translating gives CASSLRDSAREDTQYF. Full variable domain (remainder filled in from reference TRBV7-2 and TRBJ2-7): GAGVSQSPSNKVTEKGKDVELRCDPISGHTALYWYRQSLGQGLEFLIYFQGNSAPDKSGLPSDRFSAERTGGSVSTLTIQRTQQEDSAVYLCASSLRDSAREDTQYFGPGTRLTVT.

V gene TRBV3-1 combines with J gene TRBJ2-7, with D perhaps assigned TRBD1 or TRBD2 (5 bases each). Germline V gene sequence: CDR1 LGHDT, CDR2 YNNKEL (reference sequence). The CDR3 extends over 15 amino acids. Deletions cut 0 bases from V and 2 bases from J, with 11 bases between. The CDR3 sequence is CASSQEVVGAYEQYF. CDR3 coding DNA: TGTGCCAGCAGCCAAGAGGTAGTGGGGGCCTACGAGCAGTACTTC.

The chain carries TRBV12-3 or TRBV12-4 and TRBJ1-1; no reliable D call. V shed 6 bases and J shed 5 bases, with 16 bases lying between them. This CDR3 region has 14 residues. DNA of the CDR3: TGTGCCAGCAGAAGAACCGAGCGCTGGACTGAAGCTTTCTTT. Its translation: CASRRTERWTEAFF.

In regard to this clonotype: A much more abundant neighbour one base away suggests this may be a read error. The chain is built from TRBV5-4 and TRBJ2-7; maybe TRBD1 (6 bases). The CDR3 length is 17 residues. V dropped 0 bases and J dropped 2 bases, with 18 bases sitting between them. Germline V gene sequence: CDR1 SGHNT, CDR2 YYREEE (reference sequence). The CDR3 loop reads CASSLGAQGPLPYEQYF. CDR3 DNA: TGTGCCAGCAGCTTGGGGGCTCAGGGGCCTCTTCCCTACGAGCAGTACTTC.

This chain uses TRBV12-3 or TRBV12-4 with TRBJ1-1, with no clear D. Between the trimmed V and J ends, which lost 3 bases and 7 bases, there was a span of 12 bases. This CDR3 spans 13 amino acids. This CDR3 reads CASSFDAVNEAFF. CDR3 DNA sequence: TGTGCCAGCAGTTTTGACGCAGTAAATGAAGCTTTCTTT.

Many counts were recorded for this clonotype. The V and J genes are TRBV7-2 and TRBJ2-3; no clear D gene. The CDR3 is 13 residues long. With 4 bases removed from V and 4 bases from J, the gap between germline ends came to 9 bases. Germline lookup yields CDR1 SGHTA and CDR2 FQGNSA. The CDR3 DNA follows: TGTGCCAGCAGCTCTATGGCATCAGATACGCAGTATTTT. Protein: CASSSMASDTQYF.

This clonotype occurred many times. This chain uses TRBV7-8 with TRBJ1-2, with D possibly TRBD1 on 6 matching bases. Trimming cost V 0 bases and J 6 bases, with 8 bases left between them. The CDR3 totals 13 residues. Germline-derived CDR1 and CDR2 are SGHVS and FQNEAQ. The CDR3 loop reads CASSLARTDGYTF. In DNA form, the CDR3 reads TGTGCCAGCAGCTTAGCGCGGACAGATGGCTACACCTTC.

This clonotype was detected only a few times. J is TRBJ2-5 and V is TRBV5-1; D gene unclear. CDR1 is SGHRS, CDR2 YFSETQ, per germline. The CDR3 extends over 13 amino acids. Trimming shortened V by 1 base and J by 1 base, and 5 bases separated the two germline ends. The CDR3 DNA is TGCGCCAGCAGCTTGACAAGCCAAGAGACCCAGTACTTC. This codes for CASSLTSQETQYF.

The chain employs TRBV19 and TRBJ1-2; D may be TRBD1 (6 bases). V was pared by 5 bases and J by 5 bases, with 15 bases between. The CDR3 runs to 14 residues. Germline V gene sequence: CDR1 LNHDA, CDR2 SQIVND (reference sequence). CDR3 sequence reads: CASSSSRGRYGYTF. CDR3 in DNA: TGTGCCAGTAGTTCGAGCAGGGGAAGGTATGGCTACACCTTC. Using reference TRBV19 and TRBJ1-2 for the parts outside the CDR3, the full variable domain is DGGITQSPKYLFRKEGQNVTLSCEQNLNHDAMYWYRQDPGQGLRLIYYSQIVNDFQKGDIAEGYSVSREKKESFPLTVTSAQKNPTAFYLCASSSSRGRYGYTFGSGTRLTVV.

As regards this clonotype: Its ends do not fully match the called genes, so a read error is possible. This sequence joins TRBV7-9 and TRBJ1-6; 7 positions agree with TRBD1. The CDR3 is 17 amino acids. Per germline, CDR1 SEHNR and CDR2 FQNEAQ (reference sequence). CDR3 nucleotides: TGTGCCGGCTCACTATACGTGGGCCAGGGGGATGCTTCACCTCTCCACTTT. Its translation is CAGSLYVGQGDASPLHF.

The sample holds many counts of this clonotype. The rearrangement uses TRBV13 and TRBJ1-2; D unclear. V gave up 5 bases and J gave up 4 bases, with 8 bases separating them. Germline CDR1 reads PRHDT; CDR2 reads FYEKMQ (reference sequence). The CDR3 is made up of 12 amino acids. CDR3 DNA sequence: TGTGCCAGCAGCCCTGGAGGCTATGGCTACACCTTC. Its translation is CASSPGGYGYTF.

V usage is TRBV20-1 and J usage is TRBJ2-3, with a possible D match to TRBD1 (6 bases). The CDR3 extends over 11 amino acids. CDR1 and CDR2 from the germline V gene are DFQATT and SNEGSKA (reference sequence). The CDR3 bases are TGCGGGGGACAACTCACAGATACGCAGTATTTT. It translates to CGGQLTDTQYF.

This clonotype was counted at least ten times. The chain joins TRBV28 to TRBJ2-7, with TRBD1 matching over 7 bases. The CDR3 has 13 amino acids. Germline V gives CDR1 MDHEN, CDR2 SYDVKM. V dropped 6 bases and J dropped 4; count of bases not matched to a gene: 6. DNA of the CDR3: TGTGCCAGCAGCCGAGGGGGCTCGTACGAGCAGTACTTC. The encoded protein is CASSRGGSYEQYF.

The sample holds a few counts of this clonotype. J is TRBJ2-5 and V is TRBV29-1; 9 bases are a match to TRBD1. Per germline, CDR1 SQVTM and CDR2 ANQGSEA. Unmatched junction bases numbered 7, after V lost 4 bases and J lost 7 bases. This CDR3 comprises 13 residues. This CDR3 reads CSVVGQGIWTQYF. In DNA, the CDR3 is TGCAGCGTTGTGGGACAGGGTATCTGGACCCAGTACTTC.

This clonotype occurred a few times. J is TRBJ2-5 and V is TRBV20-1, with TRBD1 identical over 7 bases. The J segment lost 5 bases and the V segment lost 3 bases, leaving 6 bases of the junction unmatched. This CDR3 region has 13 residues. The germline V gene encodes CDR1 DFQATT and CDR2 SNEGSKA (reference sequence). The CDR3 DNA sequence: TGCAGTGCTAGCCAGACAGGGACGGAGACCCAGTACTTC. Protein: CSASQTGTETQYF.

V gene TRBV5-6 combines with J gene TRBJ1-2, with D possibly being TRBD1 (5 bases). This CDR3 has 14 amino acids. V lost 5 bases to trimming and J lost 10 bases, with 21 bases between them. CDR1 SGHDT and CDR2 YYEEEE come from the germline V gene. DNA for the CDR3: TGTGCCAGCAGTTTTCGACGGGACCCCCTTGCCTACACCTTC. Translating gives CASSFRRDPLAYTF.

This clonotype appeared a few times. This chain connects TRBV2 to TRBJ2-7; 7 nucleotides match TRBD1. With 4 bases clipped from V and 0 bases from J, the junction kept 9 bases outside the gene matches. The germline CDR1 and CDR2 sequences are SNHLY and FYNNEI. The CDR3 runs 16 residues. The CDR3 loop is CASSARDSESSYEQYF. CDR3 sequence (DNA): TGTGCCAGCAGTGCCAGGGACAGCGAGAGCTCCTACGAGCAGTACTTC.

This clonotype was picked up a small number of times. V is TRBV15 and J is TRBJ2-5; D is possibly TRBD1 (6 bases). Germline V CDR1 and CDR2: LNHNV, YYDKDF (reference sequence). V lost 0 bases and J lost 5, with 10 bases in between. This CDR3 spans 14 amino acids. Here the CDR3 reads CATSRDGQRETQYF. CDR3 nucleotides: TGTGCCACCAGCAGAGATGGACAGAGGGAGACCCAGTACTTC.

About this clonotype: This may stem from a read error, because a much larger clone lies one nucleotide away. The chain has TRBV7-9 and TRBJ2-5, with D unclear. Gene TRBJ2-1 matches the end of the DNA better, so the J call may be wrong. Germline V gene sequence: CDR1 SEHNR, CDR2 FQNEAQ (reference sequence). CDR3 length: 15 residues. The CDR3 nucleotides read TGTGCCAGCAGCTTATCACAGCTGATCCAAGAGACCCAGTTCTTC. Protein product: CASSLSQLIQETQFF.

This clonotype was counted many times. V gene TRBV15 combines with J gene TRBJ1-6; D is uncertain. V shed 8 bases and J shed 5 bases, with 7 bases lying between them. The CDR3 is 12 residues long. The germline gives CDR1 LNHNV, CDR2 YYDKDF (reference sequence). The CDR3 DNA follows: TGTGCCACCGGACGGGATAATTCACCCCTCCACTTT. This encodes CATGRDNSPLHF.

This clonotype was found once. This sequence joins TRBV6-1 and TRBJ2-5; no clear D gene. V shed 7 bases and J shed 3 bases, with 12 bases lying between them. This CDR3 has 13 amino acids. Germline V gives CDR1 MNHNS, CDR2 SASEGT. The CDR3 reads CASTVWGEETQYF. In DNA form, the CDR3 reads TGTGCCAGCACCGTCTGGGGTGAAGAGACCCAGTACTTC.